This TCR beta chain was profiled in a study of T cells in narcolepsy. Study details: Healthy controls were enrolled alongside patients with narcolepsy type 1 or type 2.

Data came from immunoSEQ multiplex PCR; TCRdb stores just in-frame clones and leaves some out. The table lists 30,000 to 35,000 clones, 87% of them singletons. Study results and limitations: Reportedly, autoreactive clonotypes were serially detected in patients' blood but not controls'. HCRT-specific and TRIB2-specific autoreactive clonotypes appeared among same-patient CSF and blood CD4+ clonotypes.

This clone has only one observation. The antigen is undetermined. This CDR3 contains 14 residues. The V end lost 2 bases, the J end lost 4 bases, and 9 bases lay between the germline ends. Germline-derived CDR1 and CDR2 are SGHAT and FQDESV (reference sequence). The source material was CD45RA- memory CD4+ T cells from PBMCs. The chain links TRBV11-1 to TRBJ1-3; D is unresolved. The receptor comes from a human donor with narcolepsy. Here the CDR3 reads CASSLHGSGNTIYF. In nucleotides, the CDR3 is TGTGCCAGCAGCTTACACGGTTCCGGAAACACCATATATTTT.